The T cell receptor beta chain described here comes from a study of OX40 agonist ivuxolimab in advanced cancers. Across the study: People who had prior anti-PD-1, anti-PD-L1 or anti-CTLA-4 therapy could take part, and less than 50% had some.

CDR3 length: 14 residues. Germline V gene lookup returns CDR1 LNHNV and CDR2 YYDKDF (reference sequence). V was pared by 5 bases and J by 1 base, with 4 bases of the junction left unmatched. Clones were read by immunoSEQ multiplex PCR, and TCRdb kept only the in-frame ones, dropping some. The sample holds 53,000 or so clones, roughly 83% seen once. The chain uses TRBV15 and TRBJ1-1, with TRBD1 matching over 7 bases. This clonotype was sampled from an adult with an advanced solid tumor such as melanoma, head and neck, liver or kidney cancer. The specimen comprised CD4+ or CD8+ T cells sorted from blood, sampled in a trial of the OX40 agonist ivuxolimab. CDR3 residues: CATSGGDRNTEAFF. CDR3 in DNA: TGTGCCACCAGCGGGGGGGACAGGAACACTGAAGCTTTCTTT.